Given below is one T cell receptor beta chain in context. Methods used by the authors: Amplification of reference gene primers provided the estimated nucleated cell counts. Sequenced by immunoSEQ multiplex PCR; TCRdb stores in-frame clones only, minus some. The V and J calls and clone size are taken from that table; D and trimming were inferred from the DNA. Of tens of thousands of clones in the sample, approximately 80% are singletons; the top ten hold around 60%. The data stem from a study of blood T cell repertoires in COVID-19. Study context: Italy, Spain and the United States were the sources of the convalescent and acute COVID-19 samples. T cells, B-cell-depleted T cells, or PBMCs supplied cDNA or gDNA.

J was trimmed by 9 bases and V by 6 bases; bases with no gene match: 10. CDR3 length: 16 residues. Germline-derived CDR1 and CDR2 are MDHEN and SYDVKM. This rearrangement joins TRBV28 to TRBJ2-1; 14 bases map to TRBD2. The clonotype originates from a man at least 80 years old with acute or convalescent COVID-19. The source material was peripheral blood. In nucleotides, the CDR3 is TGTGCCAGCAGCCCTCGACTAGCGGGAGGGCCCGGTGAGCAGTTCTTC. Residues: CASSPRLAGGPGEQFF.